This T cell receptor beta chain comes out of a study of blood T cells in healthy people across ages. Primed by a sample-barcoded 5' primer and a J-beta primer mix, a second PCR proceeded for about 7 to 11 cycles. TCRdb redid the calling of the 5' RACE reads with MiXCR, one entry per CDR3 protein. Of about 1.4 million distinct CDR3 sequences in the sample, 55% to 75% were seen once. Study-level results: Investigators viewed diversity estimates from one million T cells as underestimates, the study reported. Fewer expanded clones and more diversity marked long-lived versus aged donors. As age increased, TCR beta diversity per million T cells fell in a roughly linear fashion.

V shed 8 bases and J shed 9 bases, with 17 bases lying between them. This CDR3 spans 13 amino acids. The germline V gene has CDR1 LNHNV and CDR2 YYDKDF (reference sequence). Turning to this clonotype: What it recognizes is unknown.

The V gene is TRBV15, the J gene TRBJ2-1; D is perhaps TRBD2 (5 bases). Sequenced sample: blood. This receptor was identified in a man aged 18 to 30 in good health. The CDR3 sequence: CATAGKPASEQFF. DNA of the CDR3: TGTGCCACCGCCGGGAAGCCGGCCAGTGAGCAGTTCTTC.